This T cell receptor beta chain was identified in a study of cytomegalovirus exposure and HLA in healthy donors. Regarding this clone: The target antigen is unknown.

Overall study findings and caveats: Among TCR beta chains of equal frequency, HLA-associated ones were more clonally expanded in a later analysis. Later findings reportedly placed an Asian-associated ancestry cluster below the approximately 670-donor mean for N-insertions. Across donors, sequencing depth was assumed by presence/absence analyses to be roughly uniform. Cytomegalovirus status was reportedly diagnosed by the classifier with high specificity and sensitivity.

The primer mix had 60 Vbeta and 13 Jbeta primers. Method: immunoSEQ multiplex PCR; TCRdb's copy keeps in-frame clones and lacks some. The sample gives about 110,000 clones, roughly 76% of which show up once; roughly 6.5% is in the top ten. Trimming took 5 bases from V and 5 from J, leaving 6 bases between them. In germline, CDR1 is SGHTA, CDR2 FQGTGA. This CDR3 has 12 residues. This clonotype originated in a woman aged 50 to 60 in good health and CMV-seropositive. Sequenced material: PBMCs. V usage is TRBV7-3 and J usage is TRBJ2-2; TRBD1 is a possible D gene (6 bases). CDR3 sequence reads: CASSRGTGELFF. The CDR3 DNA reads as TGTGCCAGCAGCAGGGGGACCGGGGAGCTGTTTTTT.